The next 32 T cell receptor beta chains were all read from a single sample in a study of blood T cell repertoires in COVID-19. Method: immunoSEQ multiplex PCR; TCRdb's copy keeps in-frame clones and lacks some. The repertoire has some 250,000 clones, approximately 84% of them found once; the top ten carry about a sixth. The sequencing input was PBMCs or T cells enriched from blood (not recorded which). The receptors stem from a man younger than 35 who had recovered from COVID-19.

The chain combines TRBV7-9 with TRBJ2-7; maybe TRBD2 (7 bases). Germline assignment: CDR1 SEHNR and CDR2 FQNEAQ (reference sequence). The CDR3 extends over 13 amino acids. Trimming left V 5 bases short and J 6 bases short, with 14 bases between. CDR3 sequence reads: CASSGLAGAEQYF. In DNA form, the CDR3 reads TGTGCCAGCAGCGGCCTGGCGGGGGCCGAGCAGTACTTC.

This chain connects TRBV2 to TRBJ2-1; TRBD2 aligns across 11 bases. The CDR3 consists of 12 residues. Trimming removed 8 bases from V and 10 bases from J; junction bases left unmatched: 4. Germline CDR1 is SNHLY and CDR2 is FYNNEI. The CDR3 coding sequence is TGTGCCAGCTATAGCGGGGGGGCCGAGCAGTTCTTC. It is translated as CASYSGGAEQFF.

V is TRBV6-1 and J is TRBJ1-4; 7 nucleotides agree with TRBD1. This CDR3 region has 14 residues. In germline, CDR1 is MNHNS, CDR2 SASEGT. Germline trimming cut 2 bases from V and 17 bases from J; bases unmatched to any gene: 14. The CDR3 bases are TGTGCCAGCAGTGAATCTTACGCCTCGGGACAGACCTTTTTT. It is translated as CASSESYASGQTFF.

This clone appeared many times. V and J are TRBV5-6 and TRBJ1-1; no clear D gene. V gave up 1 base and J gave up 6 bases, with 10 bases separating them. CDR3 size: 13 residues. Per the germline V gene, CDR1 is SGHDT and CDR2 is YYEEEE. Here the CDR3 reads CASSLNPGSEAFF. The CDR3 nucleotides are TGTGCCAGCAGCTTGAACCCCGGGTCTGAAGCTTTCTTT.

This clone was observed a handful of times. CDR3 DNA: TGTGCCAGCGAACTAGCGGGGGGGCCGAATACGCAGTATTTT. It encodes CASELAGGPNTQYF. The chain links TRBV7-9 to TRBJ2-3; 13 nucleotides align to TRBD2. The CDR3 loop spans 14 amino acids. V shed 8 bases and J 7 bases; nucleotides not matched to a gene: 6. CDR1 is SEHNR and CDR2 is FQNEAQ in the germline V gene (reference sequence). Full variable domain (rest looked up from reference TRBV7-9 and TRBJ2-3): DTGVSQNPRHKITKRGQNVTFRCDPISEHNRLYWYRQTLGQGPEFLTYFQNEAQLEKSRLLSDRFSAERPKGSFSTLEIQRTEQGDSAMYLCASELAGGPNTQYFGPGTRLTVL.

The CDR3 DNA sequence: TGTGCCACCAGTGAGACGGGAGGGGGAGAGACCCAGTACTTC. This sequence encodes CATSETGGGETQYF. The chain is built from TRBV24-1 and TRBJ2-5; 8 nucleotides align to TRBD2. The CDR3 loop spans 14 amino acids. The V gene end was trimmed by 4 bases and the J gene end by 4 bases; junction bases not matched to a gene: 4. Per germline, CDR1 KGHDR and CDR2 SFDVKD.

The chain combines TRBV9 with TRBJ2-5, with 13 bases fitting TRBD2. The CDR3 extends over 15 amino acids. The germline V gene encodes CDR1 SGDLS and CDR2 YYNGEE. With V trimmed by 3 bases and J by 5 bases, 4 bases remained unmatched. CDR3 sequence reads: CASSDGLAGVETQYF. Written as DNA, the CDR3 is TGTGCCAGCAGCGACGGACTAGCGGGAGTTGAGACCCAGTACTTC.

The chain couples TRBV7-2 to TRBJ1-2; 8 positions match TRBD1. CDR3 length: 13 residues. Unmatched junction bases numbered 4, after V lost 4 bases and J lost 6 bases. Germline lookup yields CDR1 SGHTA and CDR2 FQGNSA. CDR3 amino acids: CASSSQGVDGYTF. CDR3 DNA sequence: TGTGCCAGCAGCTCACAGGGGGTGGATGGCTACACCTTC.

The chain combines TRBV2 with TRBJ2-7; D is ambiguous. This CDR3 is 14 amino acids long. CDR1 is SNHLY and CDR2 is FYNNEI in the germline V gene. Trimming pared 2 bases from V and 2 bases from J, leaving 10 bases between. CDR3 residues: CASSEQPDTYEQYF. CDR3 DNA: TGTGCCAGCAGTGAACAGCCAGACACCTACGAGCAGTACTTC.

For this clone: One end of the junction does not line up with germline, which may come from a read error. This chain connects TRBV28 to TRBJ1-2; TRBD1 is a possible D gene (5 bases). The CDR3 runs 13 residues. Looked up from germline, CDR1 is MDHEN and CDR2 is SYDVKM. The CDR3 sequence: CAGSSQGDYGYTF. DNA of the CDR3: TGTGCCGGCAGTTCCCAGGGCGATTATGGCTACACCTTC.

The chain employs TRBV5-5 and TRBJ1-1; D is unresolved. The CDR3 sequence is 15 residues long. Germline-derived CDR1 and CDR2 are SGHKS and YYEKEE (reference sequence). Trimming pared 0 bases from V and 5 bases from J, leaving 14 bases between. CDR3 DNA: TGTGCCAGCAGCTTGGGCAGGTTAGTGTATACTGAAGCTTTCTTT. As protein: CASSLGRLVYTEAFF. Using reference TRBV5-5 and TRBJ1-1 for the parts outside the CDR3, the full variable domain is DAGVTQSPTHLIKTRGQQVTLRCSPISGHKSVSWYQQVLGQGPQFIFQYYEKEERGRGNFPDRFSARQFPNYSSELNVNALLLGDSALYLCASSLGRLVYTEAFFGQGTRLTVV.

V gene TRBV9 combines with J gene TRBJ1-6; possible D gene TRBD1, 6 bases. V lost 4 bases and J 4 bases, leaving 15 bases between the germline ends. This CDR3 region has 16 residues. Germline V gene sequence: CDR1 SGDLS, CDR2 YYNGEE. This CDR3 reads CASSPTGIGYNSPLHF. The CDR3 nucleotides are TGTGCCAGCAGCCCTACAGGGATAGGTTATAATTCACCCCTCCACTTT.

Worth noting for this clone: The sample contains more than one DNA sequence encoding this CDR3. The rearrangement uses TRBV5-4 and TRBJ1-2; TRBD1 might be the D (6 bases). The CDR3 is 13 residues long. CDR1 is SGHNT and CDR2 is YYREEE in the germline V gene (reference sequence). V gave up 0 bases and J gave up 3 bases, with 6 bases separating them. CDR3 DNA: TGTGCCAGCAGCTTGGACAGGGACTATGGCTACACCTTC. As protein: CASSLDRDYGYTF.

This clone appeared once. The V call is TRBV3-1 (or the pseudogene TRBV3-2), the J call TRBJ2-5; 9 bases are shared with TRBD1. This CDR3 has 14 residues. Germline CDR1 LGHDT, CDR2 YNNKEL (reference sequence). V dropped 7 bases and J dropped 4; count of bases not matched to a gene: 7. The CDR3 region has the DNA TGTGCCAGCATGTTCGGGGGACAGGGAGAGACCCAGTACTTC. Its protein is CASMFGGQGETQYF.

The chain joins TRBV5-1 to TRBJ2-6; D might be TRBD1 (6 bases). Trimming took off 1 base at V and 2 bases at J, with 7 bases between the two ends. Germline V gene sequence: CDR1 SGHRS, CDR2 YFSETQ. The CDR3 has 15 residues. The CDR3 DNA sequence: TGCGCCAGCAGCTTGAAGGGGGCTGGGGCCAACGTCCTGACTTTC. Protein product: CASSLKGAGANVLTF.

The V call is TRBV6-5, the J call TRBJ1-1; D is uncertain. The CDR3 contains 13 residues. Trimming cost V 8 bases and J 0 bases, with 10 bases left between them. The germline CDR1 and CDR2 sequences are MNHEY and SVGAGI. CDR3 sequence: CASLARMNTEAFF. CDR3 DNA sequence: TGTGCCAGCCTGGCCAGGATGAACACTGAAGCTTTCTTT.

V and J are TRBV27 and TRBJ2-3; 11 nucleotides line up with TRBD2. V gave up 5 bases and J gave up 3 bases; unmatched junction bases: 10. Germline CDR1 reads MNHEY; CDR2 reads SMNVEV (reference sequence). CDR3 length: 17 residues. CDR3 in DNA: TGTGCCAGCAGTACTCCAGGACTAGCGGGCCTTACAGATACGCAGTATTTT. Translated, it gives CASSTPGLAGLTDTQYF.

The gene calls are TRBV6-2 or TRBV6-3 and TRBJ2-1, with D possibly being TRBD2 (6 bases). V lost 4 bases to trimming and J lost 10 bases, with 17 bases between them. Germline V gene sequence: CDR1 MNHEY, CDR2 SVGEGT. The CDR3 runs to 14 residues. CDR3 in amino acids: CASSSVLRSGEQFF. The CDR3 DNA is TGTGCCAGCAGTTCAGTACTACGTAGCGGAGAGCAGTTCTTC.

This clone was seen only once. The CDR3 sequence is CASPSSVPPYEQYF. The CDR3, as DNA: TGTGCCAGCCCTTCTAGCGTACCCCCCTACGAGCAGTACTTC. The chain joins TRBV28 to TRBJ2-7; tentatively, D is TRBD2 (6 bases). Trimming removed 8 bases from V and 2 bases from J, with 16 bases in between. From germline, CDR1 is MDHEN and CDR2 SYDVKM. The CDR3 is 14 residues long.

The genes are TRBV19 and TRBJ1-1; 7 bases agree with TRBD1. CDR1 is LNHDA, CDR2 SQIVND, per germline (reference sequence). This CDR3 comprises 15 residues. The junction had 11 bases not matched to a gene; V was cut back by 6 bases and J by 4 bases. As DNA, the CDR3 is TGTGCCAGTAGGGAGGGGGCGCGGAGTGGCACTGAAGCTTTCTTT. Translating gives CASREGARSGTEAFF. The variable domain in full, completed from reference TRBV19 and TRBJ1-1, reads DGGITQSPKYLFRKEGQNVTLSCEQNLNHDAMYWYRQDPGQGLRLIYYSQIVNDFQKGDIAEGYSVSREKKESFPLTVTSAQKNPTAFYLCASREGARSGTEAFFGQGTRLTVV.

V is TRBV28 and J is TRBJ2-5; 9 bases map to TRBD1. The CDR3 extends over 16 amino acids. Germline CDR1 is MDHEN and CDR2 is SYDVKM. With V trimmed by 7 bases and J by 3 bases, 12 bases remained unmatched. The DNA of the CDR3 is TGTGCCAGCAACCTTCAATTCCGGGACAGGGAAGAGACCCAGTACTTC. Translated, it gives CASNLQFRDREETQYF.

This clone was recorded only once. The CDR3 DNA reads as TGCAGCGTTGATACGTTAATGGAAGCGGGAGGATTGTACAATGAGCAGTTCTTC. As protein: CSVDTLMEAGGLYNEQFF. The chain carries TRBV29-1 and TRBJ2-1; 9 positions match TRBD2. V lost 3 bases to trimming and J lost 4 bases; unmatched junction nucleotides: 16. Per the germline V gene, CDR1 is SQVTM and CDR2 is ANQGSEA. The CDR3 totals 18 residues.

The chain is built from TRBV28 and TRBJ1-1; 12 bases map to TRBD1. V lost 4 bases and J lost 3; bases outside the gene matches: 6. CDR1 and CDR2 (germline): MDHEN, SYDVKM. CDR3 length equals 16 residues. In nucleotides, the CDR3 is TGTGCCAGCAGTTATCTCCGGGACAGGGGGCACACTGAAGCTTTCTTT. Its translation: CASSYLRDRGHTEAFF.

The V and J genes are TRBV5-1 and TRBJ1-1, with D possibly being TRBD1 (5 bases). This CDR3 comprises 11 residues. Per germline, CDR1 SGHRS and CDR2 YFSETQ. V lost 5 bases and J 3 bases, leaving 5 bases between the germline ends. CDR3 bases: TGCGCCAGCAGGGGGCACACTGAAGCTTTCTTT. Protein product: CASRGHTEAFF.

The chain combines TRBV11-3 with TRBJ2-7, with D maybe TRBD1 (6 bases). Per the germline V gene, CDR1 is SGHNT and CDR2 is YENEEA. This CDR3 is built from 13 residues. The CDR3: CASGQQDFYEQYF. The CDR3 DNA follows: TGTGCAAGCGGACAGCAGGACTTCTACGAGCAGTACTTC.

The CDR3: CAWSIQGNEKLFF. The CDR3, as DNA: TGTGCCTGGAGTATCCAGGGAAATGAAAAACTGTTTTTT. J is TRBJ1-4 and V is TRBV30; D is possibly TRBD1 (5 bases). The CDR3 length is 13 residues. V was shortened by 2 bases and J by 5 bases, with 9 bases between the two germline ends. Per the germline V gene, CDR1 is GTSNPN and CDR2 is SVGIG (reference sequence).

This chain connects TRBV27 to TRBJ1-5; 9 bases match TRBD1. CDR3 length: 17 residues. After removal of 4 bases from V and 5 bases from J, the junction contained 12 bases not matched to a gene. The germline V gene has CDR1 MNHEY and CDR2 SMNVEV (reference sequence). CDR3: CASSWGLPGQGHQPQHF. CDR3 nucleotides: TGTGCCAGCAGTTGGGGGCTTCCGGGACAGGGACATCAGCCCCAGCATTTT.

The CDR3 DNA reads as TGTGCCAGCAGTGACTCGAATGGACAGCGGCGGGTTCAGCCCCAGCATTTT. Translated, it gives CASSDSNGQRRVQPQHF. V gene TRBV6-4 combines with J gene TRBJ1-5, with D possibly being TRBD1 (6 bases). Germline V CDR1 and CDR2: MRHNA, SNTAGT. The CDR3 is made up of 17 amino acids. V lost 0 bases and J 6 bases, leaving 18 bases between the germline ends.

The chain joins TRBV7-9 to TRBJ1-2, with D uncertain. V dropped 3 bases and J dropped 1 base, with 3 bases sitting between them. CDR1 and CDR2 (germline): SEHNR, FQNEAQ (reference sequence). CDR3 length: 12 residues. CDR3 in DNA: TGTGCCAGCAGCTTTCTTAACTATGGCTACACCTTC. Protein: CASSFLNYGYTF.

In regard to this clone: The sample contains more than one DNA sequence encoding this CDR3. The CDR3 DNA sequence: TGTGCCAGCAGTTCACAGGGTCACACCATATATTTT. Its translation is CASSSQGHTIYF. The chain employs TRBV6-5 and TRBJ1-3; weak D call: TRBD1 (6 bases). Deletions cut 4 bases from V and 8 bases from J, with 9 bases between. Germline V gene data show CDR1 as MNHEY and CDR2 as SVGAGI. The CDR3 is made up of 12 amino acids.

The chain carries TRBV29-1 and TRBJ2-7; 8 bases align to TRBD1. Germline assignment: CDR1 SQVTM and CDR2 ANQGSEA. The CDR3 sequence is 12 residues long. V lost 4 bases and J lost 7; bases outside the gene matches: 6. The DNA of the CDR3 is TGCAGCGTTGTGTCAGGGGGCGGGGAGCAGTACTTC. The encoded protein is CSVVSGGGEQYF.

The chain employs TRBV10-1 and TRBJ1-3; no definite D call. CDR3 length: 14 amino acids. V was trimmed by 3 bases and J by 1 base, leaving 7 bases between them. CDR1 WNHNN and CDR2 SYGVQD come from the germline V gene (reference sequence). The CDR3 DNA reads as TGCGCCAGCAGTGACCAGTTATCTGGAAACACCATATATTTT. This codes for CASSDQLSGNTIYF.